This TCR beta chain emerged from a study of blood T cells in healthy people across ages. Study observations and caveats: Higher diversity, along with more naive CD4+ cells, distinguished long-lived donors from aged donors. No one knew whether donors had CMV, which possibly confounded expanded clonotype changes.

Concerning this clonotype: The target antigen is unknown.

From germline, CDR1 is MDHEN and CDR2 SYDVKM. There are 14 residues in the CDR3. V was cut by 2 bases and J by 8 bases, with 13 bases left in between. A J-beta primer mix and a sample-barcoded 5' primer were used in a second PCR of roughly 6 to 12 cycles. A template-switch adaptor with 12 random nucleotides tagged each cDNA molecule. TCRdb itself ran the 5' RACE reads through MiXCR, one entry per CDR3 protein. The table lists 1,800,000 or so distinct CDR3 sequences, roughly two fifths of them singletons. This sequence joins TRBV28 and TRBJ2-1, with D possibly being TRBD2 (7 bases). The sample taken for sequencing was blood. The clonotype originates from a human donor in good health. Here the CDR3 DNA reads TGTGCCAGCAGTTTAGCGGGGGCGGATTATGAGCAGTTCTTC. Its translation is CASSLAGADYEQFF.